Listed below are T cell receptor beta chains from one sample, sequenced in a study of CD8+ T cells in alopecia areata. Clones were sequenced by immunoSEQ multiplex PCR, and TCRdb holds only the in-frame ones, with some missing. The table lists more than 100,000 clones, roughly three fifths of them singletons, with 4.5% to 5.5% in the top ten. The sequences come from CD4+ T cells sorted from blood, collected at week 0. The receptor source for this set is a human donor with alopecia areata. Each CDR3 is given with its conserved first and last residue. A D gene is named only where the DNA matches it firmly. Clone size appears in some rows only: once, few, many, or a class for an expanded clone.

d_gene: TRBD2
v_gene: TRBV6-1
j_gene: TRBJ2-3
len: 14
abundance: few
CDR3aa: CASTAGGSTDTQYF
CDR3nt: TGTGCCAGCACCGCGGGAGGGTCAACAGATACGCAGTATTTT

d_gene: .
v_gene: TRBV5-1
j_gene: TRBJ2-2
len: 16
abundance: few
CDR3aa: CASSLVALTNTGELFF
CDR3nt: TGCGCCAGCAGCTTGGTTGCGCTCACGAACACCGGGGAGCTGTTTTTT

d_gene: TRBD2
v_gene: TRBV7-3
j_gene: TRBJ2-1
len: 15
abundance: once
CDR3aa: CASSLSRGSVDEQFF
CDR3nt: TGTGCCAGCAGCTTATCGCGCGGGAGTGTCGATGAGCAGTTCTTC

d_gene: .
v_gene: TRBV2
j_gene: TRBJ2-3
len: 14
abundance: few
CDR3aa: CASSEIPKGDTQYF
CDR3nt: TGTGCCAGCAGCGAAATACCTAAAGGCGATACGCAGTATTTT

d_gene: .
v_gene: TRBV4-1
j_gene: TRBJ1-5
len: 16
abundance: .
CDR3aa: CASSQARDLGNQPQHF
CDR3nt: TGCGCCAGCAGCCAAGCTAGGGACTTGGGCAATCAGCCCCAGCATTTT

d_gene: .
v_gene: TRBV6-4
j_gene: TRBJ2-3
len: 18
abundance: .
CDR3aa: CASSGAGPPESSTDTQYF
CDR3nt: TGTGCCAGCAGTGGTGCAGGGCCACCGGAATCTAGCACAGATACGCAGTATTTT

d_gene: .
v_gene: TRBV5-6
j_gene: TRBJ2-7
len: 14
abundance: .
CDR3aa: CASSLRRNPYEQYF
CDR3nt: TGTGCCAGCAGCTTGCGAAGAAACCCCTACGAGCAGTACTTC

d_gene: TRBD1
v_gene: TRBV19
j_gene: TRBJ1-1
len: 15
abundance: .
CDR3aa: CASSIIMDRSTEAFF
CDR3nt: TGTGCCAGTAGTATAATAATGGACAGGAGCACTGAAGCTTTCTTT

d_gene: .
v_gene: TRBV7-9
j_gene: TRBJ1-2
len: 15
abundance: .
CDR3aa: CASSLETGLPYGYTF
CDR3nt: TGTGCCAGCAGCTTAGAAACGGGGCTACCATATGGCTACACCTTC

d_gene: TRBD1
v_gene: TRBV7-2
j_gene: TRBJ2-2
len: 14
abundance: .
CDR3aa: CANGDRDRTGELFF
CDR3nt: TGTGCCAACGGGGACAGGGATCGCACCGGGGAGCTGTTTTTT

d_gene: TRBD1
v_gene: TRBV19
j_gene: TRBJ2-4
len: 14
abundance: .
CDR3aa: CASTRGTGRNIQYF
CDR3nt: TGTGCCAGTACCCGCGGGACAGGGAGGAACATTCAGTACTTC

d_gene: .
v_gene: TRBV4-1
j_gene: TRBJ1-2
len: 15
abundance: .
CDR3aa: CASSQDRGRRFSYTF
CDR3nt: TGCGCCAGCAGCCAAGATAGGGGCAGGAGATTCAGCTACACCTTC

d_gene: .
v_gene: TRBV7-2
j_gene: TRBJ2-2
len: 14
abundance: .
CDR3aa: CASSSGAHTGELFF
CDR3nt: TGTGCCAGCAGCTCCGGCGCCCACACCGGGGAGCTGTTTTTT

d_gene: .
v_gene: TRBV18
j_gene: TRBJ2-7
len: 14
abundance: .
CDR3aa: CASSPTNLGYEQYF
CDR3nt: TGTGCCAGCTCACCAACGAACCTAGGGTACGAGCAGTACTTC

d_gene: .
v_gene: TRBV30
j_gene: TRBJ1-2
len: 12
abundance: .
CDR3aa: CAWRAGTLGYTF
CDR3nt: TGTGCCTGGAGGGCGGGTACACTTGGCTACACCTTC

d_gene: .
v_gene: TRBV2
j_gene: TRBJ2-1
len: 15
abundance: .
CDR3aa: CASSDYEKGGREQFF
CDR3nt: TGTGCCAGCAGTGATTATGAGAAGGGGGGTAGGGAGCAGTTCTTC

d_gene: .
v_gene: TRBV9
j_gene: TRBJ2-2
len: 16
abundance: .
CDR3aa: CASEKNSGARTGELFF
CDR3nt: TGTGCCAGCGAGAAGAATTCAGGGGCCCGGACCGGGGAGCTGTTTTTT

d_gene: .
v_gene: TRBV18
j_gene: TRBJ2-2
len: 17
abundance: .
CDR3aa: CASSPLRQSSNTGELFF
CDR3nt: TGTGCCAGCTCACCACTACGGCAGTCCTCGAACACCGGGGAGCTGTTTTTT

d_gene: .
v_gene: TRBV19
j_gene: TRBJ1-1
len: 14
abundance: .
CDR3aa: CASSIGFGGPEAFF
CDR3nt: TGTGCCAGTAGTATAGGCTTCGGGGGCCCAGAAGCTTTCTTT

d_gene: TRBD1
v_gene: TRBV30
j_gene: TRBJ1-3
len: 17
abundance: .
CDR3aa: CAWSVAGTGSPGNTIYF
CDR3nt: TGTGCCTGGAGTGTAGCCGGGACAGGGAGTCCTGGAAACACCATATATTTT

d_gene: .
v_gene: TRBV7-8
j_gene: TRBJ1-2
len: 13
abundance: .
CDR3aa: CASSQGRDYGYTF
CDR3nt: TGTGCCAGCAGCCAAGGCAGGGACTATGGCTACACCTTC

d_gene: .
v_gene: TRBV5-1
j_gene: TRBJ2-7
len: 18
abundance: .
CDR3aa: CASSSGQGARGSSYEQYF
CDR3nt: TGCGCCAGCAGCTCAGGACAGGGAGCCCGCGGGAGCTCCTACGAGCAGTACTTC

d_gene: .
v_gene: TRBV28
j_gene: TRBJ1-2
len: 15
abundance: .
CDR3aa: CASRPSTTEAYGYTF
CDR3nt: TGTGCCAGCAGACCTAGTACTACGGAAGCATATGGCTACACCTTC

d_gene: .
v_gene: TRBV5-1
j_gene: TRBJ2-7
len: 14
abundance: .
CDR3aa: CASSRREQSSEQYF
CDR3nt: TGCGCCAGCAGCCGGAGAGAGCAGTCTAGCGAGCAGTACTTC

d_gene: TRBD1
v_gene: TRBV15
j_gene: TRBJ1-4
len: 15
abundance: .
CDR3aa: CATSSIQGAGEKLFF
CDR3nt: TGTGCCACCAGCAGTATCCAGGGGGCGGGTGAAAAACTGTTTTTT

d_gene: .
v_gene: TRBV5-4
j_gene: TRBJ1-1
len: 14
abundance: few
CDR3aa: CASSLYQKNTEAFF
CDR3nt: TGTGCCAGCAGCTTGTATCAGAAGAACACTGAAGCTTTCTTT

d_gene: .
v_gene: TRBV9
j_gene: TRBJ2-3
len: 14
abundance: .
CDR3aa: CASSGGTSRLRQYF
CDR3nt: TGTGCCAGCAGCGGCGGGACATCGCGACTAAGGCAGTATTTT

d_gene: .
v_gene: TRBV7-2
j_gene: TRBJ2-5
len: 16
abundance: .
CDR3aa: CASSLQFGIGQETQYF
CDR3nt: TGTGCCAGCAGCTTACAATTTGGAATAGGGCAAGAGACCCAGTACTTC

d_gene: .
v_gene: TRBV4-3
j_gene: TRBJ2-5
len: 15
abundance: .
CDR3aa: CASSQDPGVGETQYF
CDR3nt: TGCGCCAGCAGCCAAGATCCAGGGGTTGGGGAGACCCAGTACTTC

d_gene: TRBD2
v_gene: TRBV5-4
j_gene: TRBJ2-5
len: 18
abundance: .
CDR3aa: CASSPGTSGRAVMETQYF
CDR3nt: TGTGCCAGCAGCCCCGGGACTAGCGGGAGGGCGGTGATGGAGACCCAGTACTTC

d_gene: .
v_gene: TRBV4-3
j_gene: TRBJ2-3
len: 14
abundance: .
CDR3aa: CASSQAGHTDTQYF
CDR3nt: TGCGCCAGCAGCCAAGCGGGACACACAGATACGCAGTATTTT

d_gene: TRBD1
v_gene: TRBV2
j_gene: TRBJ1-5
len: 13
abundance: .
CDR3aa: CASRDSGGQPQHF
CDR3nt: TGTGCCAGCAGGGATTCAGGGGGTCAGCCCCAGCATTTT

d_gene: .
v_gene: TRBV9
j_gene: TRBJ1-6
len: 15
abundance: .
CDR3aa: CASSVGTTFSSPLHF
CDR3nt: TGTGCCAGCAGCGTAGGGACAACCTTCAGTTCACCCCTCCACTTT

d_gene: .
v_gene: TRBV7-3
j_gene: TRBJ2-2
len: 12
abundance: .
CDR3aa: CASSSDTGELFF
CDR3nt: TGTGCCAGCAGCTCGGATACCGGGGAGCTGTTTTTT

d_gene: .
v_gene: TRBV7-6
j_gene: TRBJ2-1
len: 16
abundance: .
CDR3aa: CASSLVSGGGYNEQFF
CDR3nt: TGTGCCAGCAGCTTAGTGTCAGGGGGGGGATACAATGAGCAGTTCTTC

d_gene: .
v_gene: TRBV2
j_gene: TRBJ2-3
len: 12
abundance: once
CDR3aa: CASRTPADTQYF
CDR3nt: TGTGCCAGCAGGACACCGGCAGATACGCAGTATTTT

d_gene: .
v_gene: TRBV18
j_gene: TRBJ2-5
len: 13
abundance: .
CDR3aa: CASSPPPPETQYF
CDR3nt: TGTGCCAGCTCACCACCCCCCCCCGAGACCCAGTACTTC

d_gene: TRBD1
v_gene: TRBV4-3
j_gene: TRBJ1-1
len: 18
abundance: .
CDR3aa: CASSQATGQEYMNTEAFF
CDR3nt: TGCGCCAGCAGCCAGGCGACGGGACAGGAGTACATGAACACTGAAGCTTTCTTT